This T cell receptor (beta chain) came from a study of T cell responses to AZD1222 COVID-19 vaccine. Repertoires were generated with immunoSEQ multiplex PCR, while TCRdb's copy carries only in-frame clones and drops some. This sample has hundreds of thousands of clones, with approximately 94% found just once. V was pared by 4 bases and J by 5 bases, with 17 bases between. The CDR3 loop spans 15 amino acids. The germline CDR1 and CDR2 sequences are LGHNA and YNFKEQ. Broader study findings: Unmutated variant regions reportedly attract nearly half of all spike-specific TCRs. Seropositivity was recorded at baseline in only a handful of AZD1222 recipients. Dominant at 160-218 and 743-854, vaccine-associated CD4 TCRs also spanned spike. Most donors were white British, females outnumbered males, and clonal diversity was possibly underestimated.

To note about this clone: What it binds is not known.

Specimen: peripheral blood, collected on day 0 of MenACWY control vaccination. The clonotype comes from an adult in good health. The chain employs TRBV4-2 and TRBJ2-5; perhaps TRBD2 as D (6 bases). CDR3 nucleotides: TGTGCCAGCAGCCCCCGTTGGGGGGAGGACGAGACCCAGTACTTC. It translates to CASSPRWGEDETQYF.